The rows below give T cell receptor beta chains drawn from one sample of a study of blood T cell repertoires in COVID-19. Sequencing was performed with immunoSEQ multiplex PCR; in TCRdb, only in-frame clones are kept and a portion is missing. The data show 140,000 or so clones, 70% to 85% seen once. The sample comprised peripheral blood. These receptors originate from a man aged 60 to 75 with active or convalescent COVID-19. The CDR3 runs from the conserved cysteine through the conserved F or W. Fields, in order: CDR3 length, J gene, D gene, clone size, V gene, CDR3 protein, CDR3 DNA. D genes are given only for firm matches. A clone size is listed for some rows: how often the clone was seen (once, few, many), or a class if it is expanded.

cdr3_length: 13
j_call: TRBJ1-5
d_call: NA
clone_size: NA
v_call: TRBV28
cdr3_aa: CASSQGSNQPQHF
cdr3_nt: TGTGCCAGCAGTCAGGGGAGCAATCAGCCCCAGCATTTT

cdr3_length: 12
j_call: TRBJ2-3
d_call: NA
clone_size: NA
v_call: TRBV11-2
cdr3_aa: CASSLDFAGLSF
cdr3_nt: TGTGCCAGCAGCTTAGATTTTGCTGGACTGTCGTTT

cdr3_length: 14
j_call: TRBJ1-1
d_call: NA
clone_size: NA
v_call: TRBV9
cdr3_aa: CASSVGAGNTEAFF
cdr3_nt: TGTGCCAGCAGCGTAGGGGCGGGGAACACTGAAGCTTTCTTT

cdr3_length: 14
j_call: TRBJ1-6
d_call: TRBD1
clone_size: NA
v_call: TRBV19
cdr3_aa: CASSIQGENSPLHF
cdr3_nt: TGTGCCAGTAGTATACAGGGGGAGAATTCACCCCTCCACTTT

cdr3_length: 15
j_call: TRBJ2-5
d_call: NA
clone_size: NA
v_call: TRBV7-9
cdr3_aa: CASSFRLSREETQYF
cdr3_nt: TGTGCCAGCAGCTTTCGACTATCTAGGGAGGAGACCCAGTACTTC

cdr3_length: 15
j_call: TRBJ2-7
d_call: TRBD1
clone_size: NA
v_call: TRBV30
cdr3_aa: CAWKNEGQGTYEQYF
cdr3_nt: TGTGCCTGGAAGAACGAGGGACAGGGGACCTACGAGCAGTACTTC

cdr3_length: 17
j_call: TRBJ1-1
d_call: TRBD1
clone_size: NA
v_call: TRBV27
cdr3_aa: CASSLTGGLLLNTEAFF
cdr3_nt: TGTGCCAGCAGTTTGACAGGGGGTCTCCTATTGAACACTGAAGCTTTCTTT

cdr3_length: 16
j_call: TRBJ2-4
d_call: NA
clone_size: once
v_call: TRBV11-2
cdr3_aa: CAQPREGDWGKNIQYF
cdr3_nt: TGTGCCCAACCCAGAGAGGGGGATTGGGGCAAAAACATTCAGTACTTC

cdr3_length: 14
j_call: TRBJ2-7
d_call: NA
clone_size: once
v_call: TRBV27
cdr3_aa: CASSPTRGFNEQYF
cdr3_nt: TGTGCCAGCAGTCCAACCCGGGGGTTCAACGAGCAGTACTTC

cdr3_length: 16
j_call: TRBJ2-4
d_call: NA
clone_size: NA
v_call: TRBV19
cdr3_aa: CASGNRDTAAKNIQYF
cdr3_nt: TGTGCCAGTGGCAACCGGGACACGGCAGCCAAAAACATTCAGTACTTC

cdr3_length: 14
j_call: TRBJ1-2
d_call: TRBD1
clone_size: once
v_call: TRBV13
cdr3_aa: CASSSGQGALGYTF
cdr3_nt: TGTGCCAGCAGCTCAGGACAGGGGGCACTTGGCTACACCTTC

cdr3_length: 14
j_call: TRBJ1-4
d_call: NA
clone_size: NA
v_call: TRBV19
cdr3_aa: CASSLPQENEKLFF
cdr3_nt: TGTGCCAGTAGTCTCCCACAGGAAAATGAAAAACTGTTTTTT

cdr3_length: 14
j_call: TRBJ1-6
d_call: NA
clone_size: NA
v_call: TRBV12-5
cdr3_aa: CASANYANNSPLHF
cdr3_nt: TGTGCTAGTGCCAACTACGCAAATAATTCACCCCTCCACTTT

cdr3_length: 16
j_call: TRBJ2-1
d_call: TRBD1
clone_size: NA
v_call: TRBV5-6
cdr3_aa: CASSSTWGQGGNEQFF
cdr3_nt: TGTGCCAGCAGCTCGACCTGGGGACAGGGGGGCAATGAGCAGTTCTTC

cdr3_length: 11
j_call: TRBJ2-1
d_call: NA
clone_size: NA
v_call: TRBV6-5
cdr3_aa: CASSPGGWQFF
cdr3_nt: TGTGCCAGCAGCCCCGGGGGATGGCAGTTCTTC

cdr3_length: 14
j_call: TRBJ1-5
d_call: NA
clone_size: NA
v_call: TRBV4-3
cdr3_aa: CASSQNRVRQPQHF
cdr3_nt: TGCGCCAGCAGCCAAAACAGGGTGAGGCAGCCCCAGCATTTT

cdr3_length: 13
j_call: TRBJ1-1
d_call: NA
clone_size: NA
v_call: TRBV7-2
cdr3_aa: CASSTTGRTEAFF
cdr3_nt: TGTGCCAGCAGCACGACAGGAAGGACTGAAGCTTTCTTT

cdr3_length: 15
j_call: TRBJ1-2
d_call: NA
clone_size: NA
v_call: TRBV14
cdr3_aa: CASSQVTGNNYGYTF
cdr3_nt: TGTGCCAGCAGCCAAGTTACAGGGAATAACTATGGCTACACCTTC

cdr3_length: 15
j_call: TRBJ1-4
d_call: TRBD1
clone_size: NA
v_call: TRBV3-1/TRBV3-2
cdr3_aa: CASSHRQGGIEKLFF
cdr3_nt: TGTGCCAGCAGCCATCGACAGGGGGGCATTGAAAAACTGTTTTTT

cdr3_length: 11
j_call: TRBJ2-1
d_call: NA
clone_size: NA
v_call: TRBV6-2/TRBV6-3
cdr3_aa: CASSRINEQFF
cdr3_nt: TGTGCCAGCAGCCGTATCAATGAGCAGTTCTTC

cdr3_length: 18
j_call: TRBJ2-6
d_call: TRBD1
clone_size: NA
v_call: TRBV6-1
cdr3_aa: CASSEATGYSSGANVLTF
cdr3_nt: TGTGCCAGCAGTGAAGCGACAGGGTACTCCTCTGGGGCCAACGTCCTGACTTTC

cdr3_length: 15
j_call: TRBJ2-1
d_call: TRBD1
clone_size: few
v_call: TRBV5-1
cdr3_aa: CASRAGTGGRNEQFF
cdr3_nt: TGCGCCAGCAGAGCAGGGACAGGGGGACGCAATGAGCAGTTCTTC

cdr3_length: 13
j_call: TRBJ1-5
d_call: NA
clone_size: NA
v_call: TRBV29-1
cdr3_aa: CSVGTASNQPQHF
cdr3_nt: TGCAGCGTTGGGACAGCTAGCAATCAGCCCCAGCATTTT

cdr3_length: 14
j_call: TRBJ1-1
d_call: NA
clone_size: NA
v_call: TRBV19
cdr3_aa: CASSVQGGKAEAFF
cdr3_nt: TGTGCCAGTAGTGTCCAAGGGGGAAAGGCTGAAGCTTTCTTT

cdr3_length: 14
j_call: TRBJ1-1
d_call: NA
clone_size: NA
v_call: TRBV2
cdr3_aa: CASSEAPAVTEAFF
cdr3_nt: TGTGCCAGCAGTGAAGCCCCCGCGGTGACTGAAGCTTTCTTT

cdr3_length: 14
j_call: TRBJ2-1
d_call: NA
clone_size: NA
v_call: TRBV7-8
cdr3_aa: CASSPTHPDLAAFF
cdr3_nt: TGTGCCAGCAGCCCTACACACCCAGATTTAGCGGCTTTCTTC

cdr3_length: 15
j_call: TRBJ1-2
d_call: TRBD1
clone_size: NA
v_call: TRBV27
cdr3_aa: CASSETTGANYGYTF
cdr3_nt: TGTGCCAGCAGTGAAACGACAGGGGCTAACTATGGCTACACCTTC

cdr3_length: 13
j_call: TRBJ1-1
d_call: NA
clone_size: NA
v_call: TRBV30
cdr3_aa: CAWGLNMNTEAFF
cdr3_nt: TGTGCCTGGGGACTTAATATGAACACTGAAGCTTTCTTT

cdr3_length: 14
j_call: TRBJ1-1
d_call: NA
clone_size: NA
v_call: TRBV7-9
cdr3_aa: CASSRDRKNTEAFF
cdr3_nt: TGTGCCAGCAGCCGAGACAGGAAGAACACTGAAGCTTTCTTT

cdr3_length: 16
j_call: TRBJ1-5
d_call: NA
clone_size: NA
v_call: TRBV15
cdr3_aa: CATSRVTLESNQPQHF
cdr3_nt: TGTGCCACCAGCAGAGTTACTCTCGAGAGCAATCAGCCCCAGCATTTT

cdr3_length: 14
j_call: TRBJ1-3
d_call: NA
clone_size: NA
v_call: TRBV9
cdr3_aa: CASSADRSGNTIYF
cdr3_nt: TGTGCCAGCAGCGCCGACAGGTCTGGAAACACCATATATTTT

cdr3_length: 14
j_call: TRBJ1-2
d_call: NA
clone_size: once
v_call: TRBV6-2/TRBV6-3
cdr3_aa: CASSYGQGLYGYTF
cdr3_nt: TGTGCCAGCAGTTACGGGCAGGGCCTCTATGGCTACACCTTC

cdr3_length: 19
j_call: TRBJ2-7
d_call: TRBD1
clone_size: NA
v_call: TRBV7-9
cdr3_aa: CASSSPTGDRARSSYEQYF
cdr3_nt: TGTGCCAGCAGCTCACCAACCGGGGACAGGGCGAGAAGCTCCTACGAGCAGTACTTC

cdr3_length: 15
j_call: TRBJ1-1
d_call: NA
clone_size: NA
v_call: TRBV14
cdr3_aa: CASSRILTGNTEAFF
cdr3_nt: TGTGCCAGCAGCCGGATACTTACAGGGAACACTGAAGCTTTCTTT

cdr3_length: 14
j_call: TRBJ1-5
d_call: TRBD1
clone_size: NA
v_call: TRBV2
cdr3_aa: CASRETGVPQPQHF
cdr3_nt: TGTGCCAGCAGAGAGACAGGGGTCCCTCAGCCCCAGCATTTT

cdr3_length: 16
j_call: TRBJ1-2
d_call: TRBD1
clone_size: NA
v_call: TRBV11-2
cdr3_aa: CASSLDWGQGNYGYTF
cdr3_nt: TGTGCCAGCAGCTTAGATTGGGGACAGGGAAACTATGGCTACACCTTC

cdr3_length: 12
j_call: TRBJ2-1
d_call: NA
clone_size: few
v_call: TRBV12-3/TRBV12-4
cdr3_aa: CASNDDSNEQFF
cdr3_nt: TGTGCCAGCAACGACGACAGTAATGAGCAGTTCTTC

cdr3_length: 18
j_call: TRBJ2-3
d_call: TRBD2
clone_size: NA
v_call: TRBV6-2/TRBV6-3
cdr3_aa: CASSYSAGGPIFADTQYF
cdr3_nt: TGTGCCAGCAGTTACTCGGCGGGAGGGCCTATATTCGCAGATACGCAGTATTTT

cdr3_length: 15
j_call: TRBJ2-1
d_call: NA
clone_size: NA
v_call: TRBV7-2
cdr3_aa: CASSTMLGPFNEQFF
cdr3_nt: TGTGCCAGCAGTACCATGTTGGGGCCCTTCAATGAGCAGTTCTTC

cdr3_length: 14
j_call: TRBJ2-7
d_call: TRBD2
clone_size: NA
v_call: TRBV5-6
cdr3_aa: CASSLLAGVGEQYF
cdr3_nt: TGTGCCAGCAGCTTGCTAGCGGGGGTAGGGGAGCAGTACTTC

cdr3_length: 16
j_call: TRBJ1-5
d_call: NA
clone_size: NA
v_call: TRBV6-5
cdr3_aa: CASSYSGDFGNQPQHF
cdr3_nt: TGTGCCAGCAGTTACTCTGGGGACTTCGGCAATCAGCCCCAGCATTTT

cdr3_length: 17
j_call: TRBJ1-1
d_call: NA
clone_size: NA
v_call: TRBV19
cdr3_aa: CASSTTSGPYMNTEAFF
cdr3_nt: TGTGCCAGTAGTACCACCAGCGGTCCATACATGAACACTGAAGCTTTCTTT

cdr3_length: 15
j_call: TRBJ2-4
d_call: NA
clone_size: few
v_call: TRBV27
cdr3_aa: CASSFGLLAKNIQYF
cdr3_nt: TGTGCCAGCAGTTTTGGGCTCCTAGCCAAAAACATTCAGTACTTC

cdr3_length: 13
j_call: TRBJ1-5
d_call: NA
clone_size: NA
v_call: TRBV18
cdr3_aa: CASSPSGAQPQHF
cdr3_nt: TGTGCCAGCTCACCATCGGGTGCTCAGCCCCAGCATTTT

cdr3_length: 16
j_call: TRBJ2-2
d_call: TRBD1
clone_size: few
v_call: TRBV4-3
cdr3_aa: CASSQDGQGSTGELFF
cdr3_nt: TGCGCCAGCAGCCAAGACGGACAGGGGAGCACCGGGGAGCTGTTTTTT

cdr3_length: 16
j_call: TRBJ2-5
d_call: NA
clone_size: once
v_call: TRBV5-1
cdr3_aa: CASSVRGGLSGETQYF
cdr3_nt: TGCGCCAGCAGCGTCAGGGGTGGCCTGAGCGGCGAGACCCAGTACTTC

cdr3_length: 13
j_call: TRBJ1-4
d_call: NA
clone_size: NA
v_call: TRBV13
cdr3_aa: CASSLERGEKLFF
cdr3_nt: TGTGCCAGCAGCTTAGAAAGGGGTGAAAAACTGTTTTTT

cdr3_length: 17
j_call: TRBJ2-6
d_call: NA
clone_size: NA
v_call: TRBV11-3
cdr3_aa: CASSLQSVGAGANVLTF
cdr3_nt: TGTGCCAGCAGCTTACAGTCCGTGGGCGCTGGGGCCAACGTCCTGACTTTC

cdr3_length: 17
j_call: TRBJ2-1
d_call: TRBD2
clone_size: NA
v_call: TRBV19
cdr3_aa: CASSETSGRDTYNEQFF
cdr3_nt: TGTGCCAGTAGTGAGACTAGCGGGAGGGACACCTACAATGAGCAGTTCTTC

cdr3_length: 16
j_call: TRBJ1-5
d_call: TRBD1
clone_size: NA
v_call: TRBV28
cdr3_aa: CASGGTGGYSNQPQHF
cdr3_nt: TGTGCCAGTGGGGGGACAGGGGGTTATAGCAATCAGCCCCAGCATTTT

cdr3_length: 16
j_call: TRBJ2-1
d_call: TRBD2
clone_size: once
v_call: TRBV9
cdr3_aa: CASSPRLAGAYNEQFF
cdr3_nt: TGTGCCAGCAGCCCCCGACTAGCGGGGGCTTACAATGAGCAGTTCTTC

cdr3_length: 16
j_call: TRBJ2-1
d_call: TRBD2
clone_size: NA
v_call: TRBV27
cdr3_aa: CASSLRWEGAYNEQFF
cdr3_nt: TGTGCCAGCAGTTTAAGGTGGGAGGGTGCCTACAATGAGCAGTTCTTC

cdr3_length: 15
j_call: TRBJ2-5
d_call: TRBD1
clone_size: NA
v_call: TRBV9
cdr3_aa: CASSVAGGDGETQYF
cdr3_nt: TGTGCCAGCAGCGTAGCAGGGGGCGATGGGGAGACCCAGTACTTC

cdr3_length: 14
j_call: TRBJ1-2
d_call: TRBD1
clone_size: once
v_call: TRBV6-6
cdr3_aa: CASVEGASFDGYTF
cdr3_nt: TGTGCCAGTGTAGAGGGGGCGTCCTTCGATGGCTACACCTTC

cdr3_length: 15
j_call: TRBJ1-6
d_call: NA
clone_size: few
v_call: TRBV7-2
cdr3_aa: CASSQEGSYNSPLHF
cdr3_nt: TGTGCCAGCAGCCAAGAGGGCTCCTATAATTCACCCCTCCACTTT